This TCR beta chain was retrieved from a study of shared clonotypes between healthy human individuals. Germline assignment: CDR1 SGHRS and CDR2 YFSETQ. The CDR3 loop spans 15 amino acids. The V end was cut by 4 bases, the J end by 3 bases, with 14 bases between. Assay: immunoSEQ multiplex PCR; the TCRdb copy retains only in-frame clones and omits some. The data contain under 1,900,000 clones, 98% to 99% of them seen just once; the ten biggest clones take up 0.36%. The TCR originated in a man aged 30-40 years in good health. Sequencing was performed on naive CD4+ T cells sorted from blood. This sample's subset: CD45RA+ positively selected. The chain has TRBV5-1 and TRBJ2-1; D is possibly TRBD1 (5 bases). The CDR3 DNA is TGCGCCAGCAGCAGGGGAACGACGAACTACAATGAGCAGTTCTTC. Translating gives CASSRGTTNYNEQFF.